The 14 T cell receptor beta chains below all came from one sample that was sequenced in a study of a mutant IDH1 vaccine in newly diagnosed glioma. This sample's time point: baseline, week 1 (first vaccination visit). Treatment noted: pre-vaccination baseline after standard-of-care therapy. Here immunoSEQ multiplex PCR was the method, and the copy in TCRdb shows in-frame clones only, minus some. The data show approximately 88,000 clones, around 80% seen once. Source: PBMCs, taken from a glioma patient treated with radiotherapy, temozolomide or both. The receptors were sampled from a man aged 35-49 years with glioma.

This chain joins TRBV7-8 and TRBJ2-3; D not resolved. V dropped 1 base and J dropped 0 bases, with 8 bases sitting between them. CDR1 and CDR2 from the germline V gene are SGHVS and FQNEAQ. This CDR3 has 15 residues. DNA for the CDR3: TGTGCCAGCAGCTTAGGTCAGCATAGCACAGATACGCAGTATTTT. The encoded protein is CASSLGQHSTDTQYF. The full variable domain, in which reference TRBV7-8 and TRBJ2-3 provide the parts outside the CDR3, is GAGVSQSPRYKVAKRGQDVALRCDPISGHVSLFWYQQALGQGPEFLTYFQNEAQLDKSGLPSDRFFAERPEGSVSTLKIQRTQQEDSAVYLCASSLGQHSTDTQYFGPGTRLTVL.

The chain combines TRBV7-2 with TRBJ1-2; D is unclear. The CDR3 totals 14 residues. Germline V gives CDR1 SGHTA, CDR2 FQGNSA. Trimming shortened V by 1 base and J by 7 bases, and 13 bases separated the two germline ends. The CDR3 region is CASSLVRGFAGYTF. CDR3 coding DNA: TGTGCCAGCAGCTTAGTTCGAGGGTTCGCTGGCTACACCTTC.

For the CDR3, the DNA is TGTGCCAGCAGTTTGTCCGGACAGACGAACACTGAAGCTTTCTTT. This gives the protein CASSLSGQTNTEAFF. V is TRBV6-6 and J is TRBJ1-1; possible D gene TRBD1, 6 bases. The CDR3 has 15 amino acids. Per the germline V gene, CDR1 is MNHNY and CDR2 is SVGAGI (reference sequence). V gave up 4 bases and J gave up 1 base, with 13 bases separating them.

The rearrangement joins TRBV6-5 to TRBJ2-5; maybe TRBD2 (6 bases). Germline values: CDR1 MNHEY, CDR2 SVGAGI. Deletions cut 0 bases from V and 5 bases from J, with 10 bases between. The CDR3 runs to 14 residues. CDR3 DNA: TGTGCCAGCAGTTACTCGGTGGGGGGTGAGACCCAGTACTTC. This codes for CASSYSVGGETQYF.

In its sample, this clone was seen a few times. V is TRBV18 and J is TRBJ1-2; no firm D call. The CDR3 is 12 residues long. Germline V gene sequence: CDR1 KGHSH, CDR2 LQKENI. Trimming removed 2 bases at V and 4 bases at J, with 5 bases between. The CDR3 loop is CASSPEGYGYTF. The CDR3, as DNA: TGTGCCAGCTCACCAGAGGGCTATGGCTACACCTTC.

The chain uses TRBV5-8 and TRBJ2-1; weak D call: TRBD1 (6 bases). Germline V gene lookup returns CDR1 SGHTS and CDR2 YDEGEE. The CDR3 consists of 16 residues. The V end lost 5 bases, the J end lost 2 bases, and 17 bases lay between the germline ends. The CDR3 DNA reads TGTGCCAGCAGTCGATACAGGGAAAGAACCTACAATGAGCAGTTCTTC. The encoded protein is CASSRYRERTYNEQFF.

This CDR3 is CAWSAQSNSPLHF. In DNA, the CDR3 is TGTGCCTGGAGCGCCCAGAGTAATTCACCCCTCCACTTT. The chain links TRBV30 to TRBJ1-6; no clear D. This CDR3 has 13 residues. The V end lost 3 bases, the J end lost 6 bases, and 9 bases lay between the germline ends. Germline lookup yields CDR1 GTSNPN and CDR2 SVGIG (reference sequence).

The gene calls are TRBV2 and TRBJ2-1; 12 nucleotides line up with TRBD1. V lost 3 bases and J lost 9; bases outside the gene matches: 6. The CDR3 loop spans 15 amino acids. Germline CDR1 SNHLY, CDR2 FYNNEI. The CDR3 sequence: CASSEGQGAAREQFF. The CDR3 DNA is TGTGCCAGCAGTGAGGGACAGGGGGCGGCCCGTGAGCAGTTCTTC. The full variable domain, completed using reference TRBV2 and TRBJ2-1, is EPEVTQTPSHQVTQMGQEVILRCVPISNHLYFYWYRQILGQKVEFLVSFYNNEISEKSEIFDDQFSVERPDGSNFTLKIRSTKLEDSAMYFCASSEGQGAAREQFFGPGTRLTVL.

CDR3 in amino acids: CASSFEGTKWDTQYF. As DNA, the CDR3 is TGTGCCAGCAGCTTTGAAGGGACAAAATGGGATACGCAGTATTTT. This chain joins TRBV7-9 and TRBJ2-3; the D gene is possibly TRBD1 (6 bases). This CDR3 region has 15 residues. Germline-derived CDR1 and CDR2 are SEHNR and FQNEAQ (reference sequence). The ends were cut back, 3 bases at V and 6 bases at J, with 16 bases in the middle.

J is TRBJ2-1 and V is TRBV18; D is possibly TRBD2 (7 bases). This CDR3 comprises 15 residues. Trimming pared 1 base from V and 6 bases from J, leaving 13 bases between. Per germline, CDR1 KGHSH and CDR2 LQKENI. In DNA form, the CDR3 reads TGTGCCAGCTCACCACTGCCCGGGGGGCCCAATGAGCAGTTCTTC. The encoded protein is CASSPLPGGPNEQFF.

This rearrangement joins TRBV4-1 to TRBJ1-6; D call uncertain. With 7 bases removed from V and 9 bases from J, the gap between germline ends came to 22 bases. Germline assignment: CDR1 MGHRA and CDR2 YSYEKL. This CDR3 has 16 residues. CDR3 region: CASTLGDTRSGSPLHF. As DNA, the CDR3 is TGCGCCAGCACCTTGGGAGACACCCGGAGCGGTTCACCCCTCCACTTT.

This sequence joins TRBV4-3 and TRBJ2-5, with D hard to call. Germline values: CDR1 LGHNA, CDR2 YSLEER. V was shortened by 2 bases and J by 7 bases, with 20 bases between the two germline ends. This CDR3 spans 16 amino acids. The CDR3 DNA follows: TGCGCCAGCAGCCAATCGCGCCAATCTTTAACTGGGACCCAGTACTTC. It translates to CASSQSRQSLTGTQYF.

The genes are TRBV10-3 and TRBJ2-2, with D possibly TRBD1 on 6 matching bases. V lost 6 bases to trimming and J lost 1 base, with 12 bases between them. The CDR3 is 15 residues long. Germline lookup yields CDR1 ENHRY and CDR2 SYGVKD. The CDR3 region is CAISAGTMNTGELFF. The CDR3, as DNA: TGTGCCATCAGCGCCGGGACAATGAACACCGGGGAGCTGTTTTTT.

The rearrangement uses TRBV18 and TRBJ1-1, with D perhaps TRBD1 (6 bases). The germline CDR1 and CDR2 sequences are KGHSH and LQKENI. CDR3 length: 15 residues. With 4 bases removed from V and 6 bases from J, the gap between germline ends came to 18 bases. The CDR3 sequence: CASSQTGFGGAEAFF. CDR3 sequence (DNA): TGTGCCAGCTCACAGACAGGATTTGGGGGAGCTGAAGCTTTCTTT.